Listed below are T cell receptor beta chains from one sample, sequenced in a study of T cell repertoires in cytomegalovirus infection. MiXCR, run by TCRdb on the reads, gives a single entry per CDR3 protein. This repertoire shows hundreds of thousands of distinct CDR3 sequences, roughly 26% found once; its top ten account for around 7.6%. The sequencing sample was made of CD8+ T cells from PBMCs. These receptors were obtained from a human donor in good health (CMV status not recorded). Some clones in this sample may be carry-over from other donors' samples. The CDR3 runs from the conserved cysteine through the conserved F or W. Each record gives: clone size, D gene, J gene, V gene, CDR3 DNA, CDR3 protein. A D gene is named only where the DNA matches it firmly. Rows give clone size only sometimes, using once, few, many, or a class for an expanded clone.

NA TRBD2 TRBJ2-5 TRBV4-1 TGCGCCAGCAGCCAAGATCAACTAGCGGGGGTCCAAGAGACCCAGTACTTC CASSQDQLAGVQETQYF
NA NA TRBJ2-2 TRBV29-1 TGCAGCGCTGAACAGGGCAACACCGGGGAGCTGTTTTTT CSAEQGNTGELFF
many TRBD1 TRBJ1-2 TRBV7-2 TGTGCCAGAACGGACAGGGACCTCTATGGCTACACCTTC CARTDRDLYGYTF
few NA TRBJ1-1 TRBV5-4 TGTGCCAGCAGCTTGGGCCCAGGGATGGACACTGAAGCTTTCTTT CASSLGPGMDTEAFF
NA NA TRBJ2-3 TRBV6-5 TGTGCCAGCAGTTCCCCGCAGCAGACAGATACGCAGTATTTT CASSSPQQTDTQYF
few NA TRBJ2-3 TRBV7-4 TGTGCCAGCAGTACGGGACCAAGGTCCGTCACCAAAAGTACGGATACGCAGTATTTT CASSTGPRSVTKSTDTQYF
many TRBD2 TRBJ2-3 TRBV7-6 TGTGCCAGCAGCGCTCTTGAGCGGTCTTGGGCGGGGGGGCTAGATACGCAGTATTTT CASSALERSWAGGLDTQYF
many TRBD2 TRBJ2-2 TRBV7-8 TGTGCCAGCAGCTCCGAAACAGCGGGGGGAAACACCGGGGAGCTGTTTTTT CASSSETAGGNTGELFF
few NA TRBJ1-5 TRBV29-1 TGCAGCGTGGGGTTGGGCCCACTGTTGCAGCCCCAGCATTTT CSVGLGPLLQPQHF
few NA TRBJ2-2 TRBV20-1 TGCAGTTCCCGGGACGGCGGCACCGGGGAGCTGTTTTTT CSSRDGGTGELFF